Presented here are 27 T cell receptor beta chains from one specimen sequenced in a study of shared clonotypes between healthy human individuals. Assay: immunoSEQ multiplex PCR; the TCRdb copy retains only in-frame clones and omits some. The repertoire has approximately 720,000 clones, 92% of them found once; the top ten carry approximately 24%. CD45RO-negative, CCR7-selected cells formed the naive CD8 fraction, which excluded terminally differentiated effector memory CD45RA+ cells. The specimen sequenced was naive CD8+ T cells sorted from blood. These TCRs come from a man aged 25 to 40 in good health.

The chain links TRBV6-5 to TRBJ2-7; D not resolved. The CDR3 has 14 residues. With 6 bases removed from V and 0 bases from J, the gap between germline ends came to 12 bases. Germline V gene lookup returns CDR1 MNHEY and CDR2 SVGAGI. The CDR3 coding sequence is TGTGCCAGCAGGACTCGGCAGAGCTCCTACGAGCAGTACTTC. It yields the protein CASRTRQSSYEQYF.

The chain employs TRBV29-1 and TRBJ2-2, with D perhaps TRBD2 (5 bases). The germline CDR1 and CDR2 sequences are SQVTM and ANQGSEA. The CDR3 has 14 residues. The V and J ends lost 7 bases and 3 bases respectively, with 15 bases between them. The CDR3 DNA follows: TGCAGCGCCGTCCAGCGGACCGACACCGGGGAGCTGTTTTTT. Protein sequence: CSAVQRTDTGELFF.

The gene calls are TRBV27 and TRBJ2-1; the match to TRBD2 covers 7 bases. V gave up 6 bases and J gave up 8 bases; unmatched junction bases: 13. The CDR3 loop spans 15 amino acids. Germline V gene lookup returns CDR1 MNHEY and CDR2 SMNVEV (reference sequence). CDR3: CASRDAGERNDEQFF. DNA of the CDR3: TGTGCCAGCAGGGACGCGGGAGAACGGAACGATGAGCAGTTCTTC.

The CDR3 coding sequence is TGTGCCAGCAGTCGGGACAGTACGGACGGGGAGCTGTTTTTT. Its protein is CASSRDSTDGELFF. This rearrangement joins TRBV5-4 to TRBJ2-2, with 7 positions matching TRBD1. V was pared by 5 bases and J by 7 bases, with 8 bases of the junction left unmatched. The CDR3 extends over 14 amino acids. CDR1 is SGHNT, CDR2 YYREEE, per germline (reference sequence).

The chain is built from TRBV7-9 and TRBJ1-5; the match to TRBD1 covers 8 bases. V lost 7 bases, J lost 7 bases, and 6 bases stayed unmatched. CDR3 length: 13 amino acids. Germline-derived CDR1 and CDR2 are SEHNR and FQNEAQ (reference sequence). CDR3 nucleotides: TGTGCCAGCAACCAGGGGGCTGGCCAGCCCCAGCATTTT. Translation: CASNQGAGQPQHF.

This chain joins TRBV7-9 and TRBJ2-7, with D perhaps TRBD2 (6 bases). Germline V gives CDR1 SEHNR, CDR2 FQNEAQ (reference sequence). Trimming stripped 6 bases from V and 0 bases from J, with 9 bases between. The length of the CDR3 is 13 residues. Here the CDR3 DNA reads TGTGCCAGCAGAGGGAGGTCCTCCTACGAGCAGTACTTC. Amino acids: CASRGRSSYEQYF.

The chain uses TRBV6-1 and TRBJ2-1, with 13 bases fitting TRBD2. Germline loops: CDR1 MNHNS, CDR2 SASEGT. This CDR3 spans 15 amino acids. The V gene end was trimmed by 6 bases and the J gene end by 4 bases; junction bases not matched to a gene: 3. This CDR3 reads CASSGTSGMYNEQFF. CDR3 coding DNA: TGTGCCAGCAGCGGGACTAGCGGGATGTACAATGAGCAGTTCTTC.

This clone appeared once. This same CDR3 is encoded by further DNA sequences in the sample. The genes are TRBV5-1 and TRBJ2-1; no firm D call. Looked up from germline, CDR1 is SGHRS and CDR2 is YFSETQ. The V gene lost 4 bases and the J gene lost 0 bases, with 5 bases spanning the gap. The CDR3 covers 13 residues. The CDR3 region is CASSPDSYNEQFF. CDR3 bases: TGCGCCAGCAGCCCGGACTCCTACAATGAGCAGTTCTTC.

This clone was observed at least ten times. V gene TRBV19 combines with J gene TRBJ2-7; D unresolved. Trimming left V 10 bases short and J 3 bases short, with 16 bases between. The CDR3 loop spans 13 amino acids. Germline V gene sequence: CDR1 LNHDA, CDR2 SQIVND (reference sequence). The CDR3 DNA is TGTGCCACCATGGAAGTACCCGGCTACGAGCAGTACTTC. Encoded protein: CATMEVPGYEQYF.

The CDR3 sequence: CASGPGYSGNTIYF. The CDR3 bases are TGTGCCAGCGGGCCAGGGTATTCTGGAAACACCATATATTTT. This chain connects TRBV25-1 to TRBJ1-3, with D maybe TRBD1 (5 bases). Deletions cut 8 bases from V and 1 base from J, with 12 bases between. Germline values: CDR1 MGHDK, CDR2 SYGVNS. CDR3 length equals 14 residues.

The chain joins TRBV6-1 to TRBJ2-7; weak D call: TRBD2 (6 bases). The germline gives CDR1 MNHNS, CDR2 SASEGT. This CDR3 has 18 amino acids. V lost 1 base, J lost 9 bases, and 28 bases lay in between. Here the CDR3 DNA reads TGTGCCAGCAGTGAAGTAGAGAGAATGACAGCGGGTGGCGAGGGGCAGTACTTC. Amino acids: CASSEVERMTAGGEGQYF.

The chain combines TRBV27 with TRBJ1-1; TRBD1 matches at 8 bases. Germline V CDR1 and CDR2: MNHEY, SMNVEV (reference sequence). Trimming took 3 bases from V and 7 from J; bases not matched to a gene: 7. The CDR3 contains 14 residues. CDR3 residues: CASSFRAGGGEAFF. CDR3 sequence (DNA): TGTGCCAGCAGTTTCCGAGCAGGGGGCGGTGAAGCTTTCTTT.

Regarding this clone: The sample contains more than one DNA sequence encoding this CDR3. The V and J genes are TRBV5-6 and TRBJ2-1; the D is unclear. V gave up 0 bases and J gave up 4 bases, with 5 bases separating them. Looked up from germline, CDR1 is SGHDT and CDR2 is YYEEEE. The CDR3 sequence is 13 residues long. The CDR3 protein is CASSLADYNEQFF. For the CDR3, the DNA is TGTGCCAGCAGCTTGGCGGATTACAATGAGCAGTTCTTC.

The chain couples TRBV4-1 to TRBJ2-7; D is possibly TRBD2 (6 bases). Germline CDR1 reads MGHRA; CDR2 reads YSYEKL. CDR3 size: 18 residues. V lost 0 bases to trimming and J lost 6 bases, with 24 bases between them. CDR3 region: CASSQDLLAQMTFGEQYF. As DNA, the CDR3 is TGCGCCAGCAGCCAAGATCTACTAGCCCAAATGACTTTTGGCGAGCAGTACTTC.

The V gene is TRBV29-1, the J gene TRBJ2-3; 13 bases fit TRBD2. The germline gives CDR1 SQVTM, CDR2 ANQGSEA. Trimming took 3 bases from V and 6 from J; bases not matched to a gene: 9. The CDR3 has 16 residues. The CDR3 loop reads CSVESTSGRSDDTQYF. CDR3 sequence (DNA): TGCAGCGTTGAGTCGACTAGCGGGAGGTCTGACGATACGCAGTATTTT.

The chain couples TRBV7-9 to TRBJ1-2; D is ambiguous. CDR3 length: 12 residues. Germline assignment: CDR1 SEHNR and CDR2 FQNEAQ (reference sequence). V lost 0 bases to trimming and J lost 4 bases, with 3 bases between them. The CDR3 nucleotides read TGTGCCAGCAGCTTAGCAAGCTATGGCTACACCTTC. The encoded protein is CASSLASYGYTF.

J is TRBJ2-7 and V is TRBV7-9; TRBD2 might be the D (5 bases). The CDR3 sequence is 15 residues long. With 2 bases removed from V and 5 bases from J, the gap between germline ends came to 16 bases. In germline, CDR1 is SEHNR, CDR2 FQNEAQ (reference sequence). The CDR3 DNA reads as TGTGCCAGCAGCTTATCGGATTGGGAGATCAACGAGCAGTACTTC. It specifies CASSLSDWEINEQYF.

The rearrangement links TRBV27 to TRBJ2-2, with 9 bases matching TRBD1. CDR1 MNHEY and CDR2 SMNVEV come from the germline V gene (reference sequence). The CDR3 spans 17 residues. The junction had 17 bases not matched to a gene; V was cut back by 5 bases and J by 10 bases. The CDR3 DNA follows: TGTGCCAGCAGTGAATCCGGGACAGGGAGAGTCGTTGAGGAGCTGTTTTTT. Protein: CASSESGTGRVVEELFF.

The chain combines TRBV4-1 with TRBJ1-2, with 7 bases aligning to TRBD1. Trimming took 0 bases from V and 4 from J; bases not matched to a gene: 5. Germline V gives CDR1 MGHRA, CDR2 YSYEKL. This CDR3 has 15 amino acids. The DNA for the CDR3 is TGCGCCAGCAGCCAAGACGGCAGGGGGTCCTATGGCTACACCTTC. Translated, it gives CASSQDGRGSYGYTF.

This chain joins TRBV5-1 and TRBJ2-7; TRBD2 is a possible D gene (6 bases). The germline CDR1 and CDR2 sequences are SGHRS and YFSETQ. CDR3 size: 13 residues. Deletions cut 4 bases from V and 7 bases from J, with 15 bases between. The CDR3 region has the DNA TGCGCCAGCAGCCGGGAGCTTAGCCTGGAGCAGTACTTC. Translation: CASSRELSLEQYF.

J is TRBJ1-2 and V is TRBV7-9; D might be TRBD1 (6 bases). The CDR3 covers 16 residues. Trimming cost V 1 base and J 2 bases, with 14 bases left between them. Germline V gene data show CDR1 as SEHNR and CDR2 as FQNEAQ (reference sequence). CDR3 DNA sequence: TGTGCCAGCAGCTTAGATTCGGGGGGCGCGAACTATGGCTACACCTTC. Its translation is CASSLDSGGANYGYTF.

The chain combines TRBV5-4 with TRBJ2-7, with D possibly TRBD2 on 5 matching bases. The CDR3 has 13 amino acids. Germline CDR1 and CDR2: SGHNT and YYREEE (reference sequence). Trimming pared 1 base from V and 9 bases from J, leaving 14 bases between. In DNA form, the CDR3 reads TGTGCCAGCAGCTTGTCGTTAGCGATCGCGCAGTACTTC. It specifies CASSLSLAIAQYF.

With respect to this clone: In the same sample, other DNA sequences code for this CDR3. This rearrangement joins TRBV6-1 to TRBJ2-7, with no clear D. This CDR3 region has 17 residues. Trimming took 0 bases from V and 3 from J, leaving 18 bases between them. Germline values: CDR1 MNHNS, CDR2 SASEGT. CDR3 bases: TGTGCCAGCAGTGAAGCAAGGTGGTCTTACATAATCTACGAGCAGTACTTC. This translates into CASSEARWSYIIYEQYF.

The CDR3 sequence is CASSRQGMSAFF. CDR3 sequence (DNA): TGTGCCAGCAGTCGACAGGGTATGTCGGCTTTCTTT. V gene TRBV27 combines with J gene TRBJ1-1; 7 bases fit TRBD1. Germline CDR1 reads MNHEY; CDR2 reads SMNVEV (reference sequence). CDR3 size: 12 residues. The V gene end was trimmed by 5 bases and the J gene end by 11 bases; junction bases not matched to a gene: 8.

The chain's CDR3 is CASSFGGGNNEQFF. The CDR3 DNA reads as TGTGCCAGCAGCTTCGGGGGCGGGAACAATGAGCAGTTCTTC. The chain is built from TRBV28 and TRBJ2-1; either TRBD1 or TRBD2 may supply D (6 bases each). The length of the CDR3 is 14 residues. Germline values: CDR1 MDHEN, CDR2 SYDVKM. Between the trimmed V and J ends, which lost 6 bases and 5 bases, there was a span of 14 bases.

The chain links TRBV7-7 to TRBJ2-3; 7 bases line up with TRBD2. V gave up 0 bases and J gave up 1 base; unmatched junction bases: 10. This CDR3 region has 18 residues. The V gene's germline CDR1 is SSHAT and CDR2 FNYEAQ (reference sequence). DNA for the CDR3: TGTGCCAGCAGCTTAGCCCCGGGAGGCCTCTCTCGCACAGATACGCAGTATTTT. Its protein is CASSLAPGGLSRTDTQYF.

With regard to this clone: At one end the junction does not follow the germline gene, possibly because of a read error. The V and J genes are TRBV13 and TRBJ2-7; D possibly uses TRBD1 or TRBD2 (6 bases each). Per germline, CDR1 PRHDT and CDR2 FYEKMQ (reference sequence). This CDR3 is built from 15 residues. This CDR3 is CASSLGGRKPYEQYF. The CDR3 DNA sequence: TGTGCCAGCAGCCTAGGGGGGCGGAAACCCTACGAGCAGTACTTC.